This is a list of T cell receptor beta chains from one sample in a study of cytomegalovirus exposure and HLA in healthy donors. Sequenced by immunoSEQ multiplex PCR; TCRdb stores in-frame clones only, minus some. Of roughly 180,000 clones in the sample, over 70% are singletons; the top ten hold approximately 2.9%. What was sequenced was PBMCs. These receptors were obtained from a male donor in good health and CMV-seronegative. Both conserved end residues are part of each CDR3. D genes are given only for firm matches. The listing skips clone size in some rows; elsewhere it reads once, few, many or a size class.

V	D	size	J	DNA	CDR3
TRBV2	-	-	TRBJ2-3	TGTGCCGTTTCTTACTCGGCAGATACGCAGTATTTT	CAVSYSADTQYF
TRBV30	TRBD2	-	TRBJ2-1	TGTGCCTGGAATATAGCGGGAGGCCTCAACAATGAGCAGTTCTTC	CAWNIAGGLNNEQFF
TRBV28	TRBD1	-	TRBJ1-5	TGTGCCAGCAGGGAAACAGGGGGCCATCAGCCCCAGCATTTT	CASRETGGHQPQHF
TRBV11-3	-	-	TRBJ1-4	TGTGCCAGCCGCCCCCCTAGCGGGAGGCCACTGTTTTTT	CASRPPSGRPLFF
TRBV4-1	-	-	TRBJ1-1	TGCGCCAGCAGGGACGGAGCAGGGTTCACTGAAGCTTTCTTT	CASRDGAGFTEAFF
TRBV27	-	-	TRBJ2-1	TGTGCCAGCAGTCCTTGGGACTTCAGTTACAATGAGCAGTTCTTC	CASSPWDFSYNEQFF
TRBV30	TRBD1	-	TRBJ2-7	TGTGCCTGGAGCAGGGGGACCTACGAGCAGTACTTC	CAWSRGTYEQYF
TRBV4-1	TRBD1	-	TRBJ1-4	TGCGCCAGCAGCCAACACCCGGGACAGGCCAATGAAAAACTGTTTTTT	CASSQHPGQANEKLFF
TRBV7-3	-	once	TRBJ2-1	TGTGCCAGCAGCAGTAGGGGTAGCAATGAGCAGTTCTTC	CASSSRGSNEQFF
TRBV6-5	-	-	TRBJ1-1	TGTGCCAGCAGTTACGAGAGACAAAATTTAGAAGCTTTCTTT	CASSYERQNLEAFF
TRBV19	TRBD2	few	TRBJ2-3	TGTGCCAGTAGACTAAATAGCGGGGGGAGCACAGATACGCAGTATTTT	CASRLNSGGSTDTQYF
TRBV30	TRBD1	-	TRBJ1-5	TGTGCCTGTAACACAGGGGGCACGGGTCAGCCCCAGCATTTT	CACNTGGTGQPQHF
TRBV20-1	-	-	TRBJ2-1	TGCAGTGCCCGAACTAGTAATGAGCAGTTCTTC	CSARTSNEQFF
TRBV6-5	TRBD2	few	TRBJ2-7	TGTGCCAGCAGTTTTACGGGGGGTTCGTACGAGCAGTACTTC	CASSFTGGSYEQYF
TRBV5-1	-	few	TRBJ1-1	TGCGCCAGCAGCTCGGACCGGGGGGGTTCTAGTAGCGCTGAAGCTTTCTTT	CASSSDRGGSSSAEAFF
TRBV6-5	-	few	TRBJ2-1	TGTGCCAGCAGTCGGGGGGCCCCCTACAATGAGCAGTTCTTC	CASSRGAPYNEQFF
TRBV11-2	-	-	TRBJ1-4	TGTGCCAGCAGCTTAGAGGTCGGCGGCCTTAATGAAAAACTGTTTTTT	CASSLEVGGLNEKLFF